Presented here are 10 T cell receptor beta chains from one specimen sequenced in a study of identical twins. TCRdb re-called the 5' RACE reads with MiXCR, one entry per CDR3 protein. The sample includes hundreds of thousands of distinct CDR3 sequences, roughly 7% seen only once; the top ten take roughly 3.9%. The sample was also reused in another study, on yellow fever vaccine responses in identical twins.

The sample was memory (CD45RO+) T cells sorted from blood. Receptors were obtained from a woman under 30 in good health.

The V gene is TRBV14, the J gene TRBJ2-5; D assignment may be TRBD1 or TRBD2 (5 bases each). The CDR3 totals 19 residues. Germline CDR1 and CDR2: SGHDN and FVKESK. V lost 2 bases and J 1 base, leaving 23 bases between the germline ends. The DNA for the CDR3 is TGTGCCAGCAGCCAATTTCTCGGGTTTGGGCCGGGACGCCAAGAGACCCAGTACTTC. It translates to CASSQFLGFGPGRQETQYF.

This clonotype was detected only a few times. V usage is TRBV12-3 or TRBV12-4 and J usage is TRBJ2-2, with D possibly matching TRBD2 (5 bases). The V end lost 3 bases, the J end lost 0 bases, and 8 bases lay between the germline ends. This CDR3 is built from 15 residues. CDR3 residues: CASSFIGANTGELFF. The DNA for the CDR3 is TGTGCCAGCAGTTTCATCGGGGCGAACACCGGGGAGCTGTTTTTT.

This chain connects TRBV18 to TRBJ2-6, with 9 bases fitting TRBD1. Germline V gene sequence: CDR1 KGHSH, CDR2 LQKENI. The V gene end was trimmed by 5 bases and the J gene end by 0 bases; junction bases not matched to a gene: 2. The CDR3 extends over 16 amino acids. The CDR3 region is CASSGTGISGANVLTF. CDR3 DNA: TGTGCCAGCTCAGGGACAGGGATCTCTGGGGCCAACGTCCTGACTTTC.

The CDR3 DNA follows: TGTGCCAGCAGCCACGGGACAAACACTGAAGCTTTCTTT. Residues: CASSHGTNTEAFF. V is TRBV3-1 and J is TRBJ1-1; a weak D match, TRBD1 (6 bases). Deletions cut 3 bases from V and 2 bases from J, with 7 bases between. Germline V gene sequence: CDR1 LGHDT, CDR2 YNNKEL (reference sequence). This CDR3 has 13 residues.

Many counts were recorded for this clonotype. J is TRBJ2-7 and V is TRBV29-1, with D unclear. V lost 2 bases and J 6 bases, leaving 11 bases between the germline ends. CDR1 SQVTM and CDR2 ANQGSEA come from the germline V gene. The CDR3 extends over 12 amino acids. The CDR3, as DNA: TGCAGCGTTGAACGCGGCCCCTCCGAGCAGTACTTC. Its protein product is CSVERGPSEQYF.

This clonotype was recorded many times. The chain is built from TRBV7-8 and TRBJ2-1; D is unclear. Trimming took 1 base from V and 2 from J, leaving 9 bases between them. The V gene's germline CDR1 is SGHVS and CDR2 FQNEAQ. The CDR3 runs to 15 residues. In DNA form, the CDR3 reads TGTGCCAGCAGCTTAGGGAGCGTCACCTACAATGAGCAGTTCTTC. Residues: CASSLGSVTYNEQFF.

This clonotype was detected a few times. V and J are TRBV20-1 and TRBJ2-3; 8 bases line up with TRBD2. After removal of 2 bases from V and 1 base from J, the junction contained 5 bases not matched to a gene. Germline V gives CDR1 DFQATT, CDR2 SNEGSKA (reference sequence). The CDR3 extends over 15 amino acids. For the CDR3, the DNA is TGCAGTGCTAGACCCCGGGAGGGAGGCACAGATACGCAGTATTTT. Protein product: CSARPREGGTDTQYF.

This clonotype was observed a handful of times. This chain's CDR3 is CASSASMYEQYF. DNA for the CDR3: TGTGCCAGTAGTGCTAGTATGTACGAGCAGTACTTC. This rearrangement joins TRBV19 to TRBJ2-7; no reliable D call. The V and J ends lost 5 bases and 4 bases respectively, with 9 bases between them. The CDR3 consists of 12 residues. Germline lookup yields CDR1 LNHDA and CDR2 SQIVND (reference sequence).

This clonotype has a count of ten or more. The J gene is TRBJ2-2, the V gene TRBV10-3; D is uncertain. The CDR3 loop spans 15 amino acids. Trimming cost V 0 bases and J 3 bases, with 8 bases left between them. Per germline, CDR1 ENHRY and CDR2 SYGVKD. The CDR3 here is CAISESGQYTGELFF. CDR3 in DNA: TGTGCCATCAGTGAGTCAGGGCAATACACCGGGGAGCTGTTTTTT.

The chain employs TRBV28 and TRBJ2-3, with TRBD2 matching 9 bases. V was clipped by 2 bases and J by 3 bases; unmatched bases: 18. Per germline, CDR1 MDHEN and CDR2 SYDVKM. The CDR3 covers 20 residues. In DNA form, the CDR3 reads TGTGCCAGCAGTTTAGGGTGGGTGGCGGGAGGGCCGAGGCGGACAGATACGCAGTATTTT. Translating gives CASSLGWVAGGPRRTDTQYF.